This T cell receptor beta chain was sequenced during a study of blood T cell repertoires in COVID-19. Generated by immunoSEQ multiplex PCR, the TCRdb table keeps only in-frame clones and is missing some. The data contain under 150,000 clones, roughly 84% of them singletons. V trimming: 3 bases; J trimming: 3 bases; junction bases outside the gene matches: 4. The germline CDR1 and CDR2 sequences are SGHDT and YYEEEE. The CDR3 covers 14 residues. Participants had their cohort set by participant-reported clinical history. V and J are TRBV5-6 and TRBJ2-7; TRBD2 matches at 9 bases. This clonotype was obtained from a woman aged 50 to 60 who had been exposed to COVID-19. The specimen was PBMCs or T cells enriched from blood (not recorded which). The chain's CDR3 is CASSSTTSGYEQYF. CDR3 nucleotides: TGTGCCAGCAGCTCTACGACTAGCGGCTACGAGCAGTACTTC.